This T cell receptor beta chain came from a study of beta chain features in type 1 diabetes. The overall study: Patients looked much like healthy donors when it came to age, gender and cell yields. Whole-study results and caveats: The study found fewer insertions and more deletions at VDJ junctions in type 1 diabetes patients.

What was sequenced were expressed TCRB transcripts, since all of the isolated RNA had been reverse transcribed. Sequenced naive, central memory and regulatory T cell samples produced an average of about 3.6 million reads. TCRdb's copy holds only in-frame clones and misses some; the assay was immunoSEQ multiplex PCR. The sample includes a few hundred thousand clones, about 20% of them seen just once. In all sorted populations, purity surpassed 95%. Comments on this clone: The antigen remains undetermined.

Germline V gives CDR1 SGHDN, CDR2 FVKESK. With 3 bases removed from V and 5 bases from J, the gap between germline ends came to 8 bases. This CDR3 contains 13 residues. The TCR sequence derives from a woman aged 18-29 years in good health. The rearrangement uses TRBV14 and TRBJ2-1; D possibly corresponds to TRBD1 (6 bases). Sequencing was done on a sample of naive CD4+ T cells from blood. CDR3 nucleotides: TGTGCCAGCAGCCAGGGGGCGAACAATGAGCAGTTCTTC. Its translation: CASSQGANNEQFF.